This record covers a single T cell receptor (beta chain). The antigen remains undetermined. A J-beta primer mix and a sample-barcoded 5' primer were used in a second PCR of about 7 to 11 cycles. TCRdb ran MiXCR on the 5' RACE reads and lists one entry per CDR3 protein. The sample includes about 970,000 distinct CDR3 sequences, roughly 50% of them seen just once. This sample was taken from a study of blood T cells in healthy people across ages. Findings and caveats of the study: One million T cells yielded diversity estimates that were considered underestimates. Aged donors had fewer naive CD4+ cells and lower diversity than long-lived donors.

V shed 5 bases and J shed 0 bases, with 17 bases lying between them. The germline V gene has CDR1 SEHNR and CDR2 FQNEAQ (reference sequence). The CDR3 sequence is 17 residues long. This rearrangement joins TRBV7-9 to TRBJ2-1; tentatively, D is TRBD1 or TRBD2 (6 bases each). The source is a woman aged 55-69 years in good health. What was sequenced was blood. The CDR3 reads CASSERGGRSSYNEQFF. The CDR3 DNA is TGTGCCAGCAGCGAACGAGGGGGGAGGAGCTCCTACAATGAGCAGTTCTTC.